This TCR beta chain is drawn from a study of human T cells and chemical hapten exposure. The wider study: Per-sample TCR yield variation was attributed mainly to small pooled library volume differences.

Concerning this clonotype: The antigen is unknown.

It was the library that attached unique molecular identifiers to individual cDNA molecules. As originally analysed: With a range of roughly 20,000 to 690,600, the median per sample was 95,638 TCRs. TCRdb passed the 5' RACE reads through MiXCR, listing each CDR3 protein once. TCRdb, not the authors, supplied the V and J calls. The sample records under 150,000 distinct CDR3 sequences, more than 15% being singletons. Trimming left V 3 bases short and J 2 bases short, with 16 bases between. The germline CDR1 and CDR2 sequences are SGDLS and YYNGEE. This CDR3 has 16 residues. Sequencing started from total RNA isolated from unfractionated whole blood. Notes on the study in general: After DPC sensitization, TCRs above 1 in 1000 frequency showed no change.

The sequence derives from a human donor in good health. The V call is TRBV9, the J call TRBJ2-3; maybe TRBD2 (5 bases). DNA of the CDR3: TGTGCCAGCAGCGCTTACGAAGGAGGAGCCACAGATACGCAGTATTTT. Amino acid sequence: CASSAYEGGATDTQYF.